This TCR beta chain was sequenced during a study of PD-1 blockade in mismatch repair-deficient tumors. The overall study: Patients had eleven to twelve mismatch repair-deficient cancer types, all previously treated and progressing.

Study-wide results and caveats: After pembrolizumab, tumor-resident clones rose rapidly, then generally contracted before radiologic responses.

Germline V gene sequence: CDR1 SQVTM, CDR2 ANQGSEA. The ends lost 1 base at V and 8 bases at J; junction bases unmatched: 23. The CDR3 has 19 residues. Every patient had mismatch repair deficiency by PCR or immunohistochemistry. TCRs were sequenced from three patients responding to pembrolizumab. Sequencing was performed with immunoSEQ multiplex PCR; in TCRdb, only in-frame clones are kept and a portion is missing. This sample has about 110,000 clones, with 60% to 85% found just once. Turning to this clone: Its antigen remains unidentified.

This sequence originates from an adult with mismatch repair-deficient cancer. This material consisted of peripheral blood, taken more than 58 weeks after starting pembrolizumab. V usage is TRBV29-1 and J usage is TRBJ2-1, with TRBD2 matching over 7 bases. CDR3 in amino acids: CSVEGVASEARRGGDEQFF. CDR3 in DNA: TGCAGCGTTGAAGGCGTGGCTAGTGAGGCTCGGCGTGGGGGGGATGAGCAGTTCTTC.